This TCR beta chain came from a study of T cells after posttransplantation cyclophosphamide. Study-wide results and limits: Tissue-infiltrating T cells from skin or gut overlapped little with blood T cells. TRB clonality was highly associated with recipient CMV seropositivity and reactivation. Donor-recipient repertoire similarity was low at 1-2 months, rising over year one.

About this clone: Antigen unknown.

A marrow graft followed busulfan-fludarabine conditioning, with cyclophosphamide on days +3 and +4. Sequenced by immunoSEQ multiplex PCR; TCRdb stores in-frame clones only, minus some. The sample holds around 40,000 clones; about 90% are singletons and the top ten take under 3%. The CDR3 sequence is 17 residues long. V shed 5 bases and J shed 4 bases, with 21 bases lying between them. The germline V gene has CDR1 SGHTA and CDR2 FQGNSA. The chain links TRBV7-2 to TRBJ2-1; a weak D match, TRBD2 (7 bases). This sample comprised PBMCs, obtained around 63 days after allogeneic stem cell transplant with posttransplant cyclophosphamide. This receptor was taken from a male patient aged 55 to 70 who received an allogeneic stem cell transplant from a related donor and was CMV-positive. Some T cells may have originated in the graft donor. The CDR3 nucleotides read TGTGCCAGCAGCCCCGCGGCGGGGGCCAGGGGTTACAATGAGCAGTTCTTC. Translation gives CASSPAAGARGYNEQFF.